The entry below gives a single T cell receptor (beta chain) sequence along with its context. Its antigen is unidentified. Clones were sequenced by immunoSEQ multiplex PCR, and TCRdb holds only the in-frame ones, with some missing. The sample lists roughly 180,000 clones; about 83% were seen once. This sample stems from a study of Ad26.COV2.S vaccination and SARS-CoV-2 variants. Study observations and caveats: Vaccinees showed greater spike-specific TCR breadth than placebo recipients. There was reportedly substantial breadth in spike-specific CD8+ and CD4+ T cell responses after vaccination. The TCR breadth and depth analyses may have produced an underestimate of total T cell responses.

CDR1 is SGHTA, CDR2 FQGNSA, per germline. The V end was cut by 1 base, the J end by 2 bases, with 23 bases between. CDR3 length: 19 residues. The sequencing here drew on peripheral blood, taken after recovery from COVID-19. The receptor was isolated from a human donor who had recovered from COVID-19. The chain joins TRBV7-2 to TRBJ2-5; D is unclear. CDR3 DNA: TGTGCCAGCAGCTTAGTGTTTTTCTCGGATTTAGTAAAACAAGAGACCCAGTACTTC. Translating it yields CASSLVFFSDLVKQETQYF.